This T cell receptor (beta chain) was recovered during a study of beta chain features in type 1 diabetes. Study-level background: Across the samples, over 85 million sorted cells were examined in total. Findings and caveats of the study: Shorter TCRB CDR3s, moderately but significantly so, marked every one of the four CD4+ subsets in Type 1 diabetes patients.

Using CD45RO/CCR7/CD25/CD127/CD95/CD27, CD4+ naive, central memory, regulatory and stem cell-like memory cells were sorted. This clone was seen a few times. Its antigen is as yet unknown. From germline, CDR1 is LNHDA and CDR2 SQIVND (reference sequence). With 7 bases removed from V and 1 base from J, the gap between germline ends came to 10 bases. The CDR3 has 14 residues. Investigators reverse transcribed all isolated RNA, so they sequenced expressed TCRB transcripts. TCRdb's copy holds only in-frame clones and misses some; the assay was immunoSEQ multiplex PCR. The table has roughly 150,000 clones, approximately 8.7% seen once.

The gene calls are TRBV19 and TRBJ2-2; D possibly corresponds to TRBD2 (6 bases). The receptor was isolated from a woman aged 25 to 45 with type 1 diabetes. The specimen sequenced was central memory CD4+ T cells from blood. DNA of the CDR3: TGTGCCAGTAACTGGGACTGGAACACCGGGGAGCTGTTTTTT. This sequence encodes CASNWDWNTGELFF.